The clone carrying this T cell receptor beta chain was seen a few times. Using its own MiXCR run on the 5' RACE reads, TCRdb lists one record per CDR3 protein. Counted here are 1.5 million or so distinct CDR3 sequences, about 31% occurring once; the ten biggest clones make up 0.25% to 0.3%. The entry originates in a study of identical twins. This CDR3 is built from 15 residues. Germline lookup yields CDR1 DFQATT and CDR2 SNEGSKA (reference sequence). J was trimmed by 0 bases and V by 2 bases; bases with no gene match: 0. The receptor was isolated from a newborn girl in good health. The sample was cord blood. The rearrangement joins TRBV20-1 to TRBJ2-5, with TRBD2 matching 13 bases. The chain's CDR3 is CSARTSGGDQETQYF. DNA for the CDR3: TGCAGTGCTAGAACTAGCGGGGGGGACCAAGAGACCCAGTACTTC.